The 18 T cell receptor beta chains reported below all come from one sample, sequenced in a study of CD8+CD57+ T cells in acquired aplastic anemia. TCR beta VDJ and CDR3 profiles were obtained from a genomic DNA template. Each CDR3 protein gets one entry after TCRdb re-called the reads with MiXCR. Of under 200,000 distinct CDR3 sequences listed, 40% to 50% were seen once; the top ten hold around 9.7%. Before being chosen for sequencing, patients had shown CD8+CD57+ cell expansion by flow cytometry. The sample taken for sequencing was sorted CD4+, CD8+, or CD8+CD57+ T cells (not recorded which) from PBMCs. Receptors originate from a human donor with aplastic anemia.

This clonotype was detected many times. This chain joins TRBV9 and TRBJ1-5; TRBD1 might be the D (5 bases). Germline-derived CDR1 and CDR2 are SGDLS and YYNGEE. CDR3 length: 14 amino acids. Trimming cost V 3 bases and J 6 bases, with 13 bases left between them. CDR3 region: CASSGGAGGQPQHF. In DNA, the CDR3 is TGTGCCAGCAGCGGGGGTGCGGGGGGTCAGCCCCAGCATTTT.

The table lists this clonotype with many counts. This chain uses TRBV7-8 with TRBJ1-2, with D hard to call. CDR1 SGHVS and CDR2 FQNEAQ come from the germline V gene. The V end lost 5 bases, the J end lost 4 bases, and 11 bases lay between the germline ends. This CDR3 has 13 amino acids. The CDR3 region is CASSPRSAYGYTF. Here the CDR3 DNA reads TGTGCCAGCAGCCCGCGGTCGGCCTATGGCTACACCTTC.

The genes are TRBV5-6 and TRBJ1-5, with D perhaps TRBD1 (6 bases). This CDR3 has 15 residues. The ends were cut back, 4 bases at V and 1 base at J, with 12 bases in the middle. Germline CDR1 is SGHDT and CDR2 is YYEEEE. The CDR3 nucleotides read TGTGCCAGCAGCCGTGAGGGGGGAAGCAATCAGCCCCAGCATTTT. Amino acid sequence: CASSREGGSNQPQHF.

This clonotype showed up many times. This rearrangement joins TRBV10-1 to TRBJ1-3; no firm D call. The V gene's germline CDR1 is WNHNN and CDR2 SYGVQD (reference sequence). This CDR3 comprises 12 residues. V lost 2 bases to trimming and J lost 15 bases, with 14 bases between them. Written as DNA, the CDR3 is TGCGCCAGCAGTGAGGGTTCGAGCCCCAAATATTTT. Residues: CASSEGSSPKYF.

This rearrangement joins TRBV29-1 to TRBJ2-1; D call uncertain. V lost 4 bases to trimming and J lost 5 bases, with 12 bases between them. This CDR3 contains 13 residues. Germline V gene sequence: CDR1 SQVTM, CDR2 ANQGSEA. This chain's CDR3 is CSVVTYGNNEQFF. CDR3 sequence (DNA): TGCAGCGTTGTAACGTATGGCAACAATGAGCAGTTCTTC.

This clonotype was observed a handful of times. The chain links TRBV4-2 to TRBJ1-4; D ambiguous. CDR1 is LGHNA and CDR2 is YNFKEQ in the germline V gene. V lost 2 bases and J lost 0, with 13 bases in between. The CDR3 sequence is 17 residues long. The CDR3 sequence: CASSQMADTATNEKLFF. The CDR3 DNA is TGTGCCAGCAGCCAAATGGCAGATACTGCAACTAATGAAAAACTGTTTTTT.

Turning to this clonotype: The junction shows a germline mismatch at one end, possibly a read error. The V and J genes are TRBV5-1 and TRBJ2-1; TRBD1 or TRBD2 may be the D gene (5 bases each). Germline V gene sequence: CDR1 SGHRS, CDR2 YFSETQ. This CDR3 has 17 residues. The CDR3 DNA sequence: TGCGCCAGCAGCTTGAATGCCCCTCGGGGCTCCTACAATGAGCGGTTCTTC. This sequence encodes CASSLNAPRGSYNERFF.

This clonotype showed up many times. The rearrangement joins TRBV6-1 to TRBJ1-5; D call uncertain. The CDR3 has 14 residues. The V end was cut by 5 bases, the J end by 4 bases, with 12 bases between. Germline-derived CDR1 and CDR2 are MNHNS and SASEGT. The CDR3 bases are TGTGCCAGCAGTCGGGCCCCGGGGAATCAGCCCCAGCATTTT. It translates to CASSRAPGNQPQHF.

This chain uses TRBV7-2 with TRBJ1-1; no definite D call. Germline values: CDR1 SGHTA, CDR2 FQGNSA. With 4 bases removed from V and 5 bases from J, the gap between germline ends came to 5 bases. The CDR3 sequence is 11 residues long. The CDR3 region is CASSSHTEAFF. CDR3 nucleotides: TGTGCCAGCAGCTCCCATACTGAAGCTTTCTTT.

This clonotype has a handful of counts. The rearrangement uses TRBV30 and TRBJ1-1; D uncertain. Germline CDR1 is GTSNPN and CDR2 is SVGIG (reference sequence). The CDR3 covers 14 residues. V lost 0 bases and J lost 6, with 14 bases in between. CDR3 loop: CAWSVIRGIAEAFF. The CDR3 bases are TGTGCCTGGAGTGTTATTAGAGGGATCGCTGAAGCTTTCTTT.

Ten or more counts support this clonotype. The CDR3 region is CATSDSLVRGGSLNEQFF. The CDR3 DNA reads as TGTGCCACCAGTGATTCCTTGGTTCGGGGCGGGAGTTTGAATGAGCAGTTCTTC. The V call is TRBV24-1, the J call TRBJ2-1; 7 bases match TRBD2. Trimming removed 2 bases from V and 7 bases from J; junction bases left unmatched: 16. Germline V gene lookup returns CDR1 KGHDR and CDR2 SFDVKD. This CDR3 is 18 amino acids long.

The CDR3 spells CASSIGAGDSYTF. Written as DNA, the CDR3 is TGTGCCAGTAGTATTGGAGCCGGCGACAGCTACACCTTC. The rearrangement links TRBV19 to TRBJ1-2, with D unclear. Germline CDR1 reads LNHDA; CDR2 reads SQIVND (reference sequence). This CDR3 contains 13 residues. The ends were cut back, 3 bases at V and 9 bases at J, with 14 bases in the middle.

This clonotype appeared many times. The J gene is TRBJ1-2, the V gene TRBV2; a possible D gene is TRBD1 (5 bases). Germline V lookup: CDR1 SNHLY, CDR2 FYNNEI. The CDR3 runs to 16 residues. V dropped 5 bases and J dropped 0 bases, with 16 bases sitting between them. The CDR3 loop is CASSPSTGLTNYGYTF. Written as DNA, the CDR3 is TGTGCCAGCAGTCCAAGTACGGGACTGACTAACTATGGCTACACCTTC.

The chain uses TRBV4-2 and TRBJ2-1; 8 bases are shared with TRBD1. Germline values: CDR1 LGHNA, CDR2 YNFKEQ. The CDR3 is 15 amino acids. V lost 6 bases and J lost 4; bases outside the gene matches: 8. CDR3 sequence (DNA): TGTGCCAGCAGTTATACAGGACAGGGATACAATGAGCAGTTCTTC. It encodes CASSYTGQGYNEQFF.

The V and J genes are TRBV11-1 and TRBJ2-3; D is unclear. Germline values: CDR1 SGHAT, CDR2 FQDESV (reference sequence). The CDR3 runs to 15 residues. Trimming removed 5 bases at V and 4 bases at J, with 16 bases between. CDR3 sequence (DNA): TGTGCCAGCAGCCCGATAAGTGCGTGGCCAGATACGCAGTATTTT. As protein: CASSPISAWPDTQYF.

This chain uses TRBV10-3 with TRBJ1-1, with D tentatively TRBD1 (5 bases). Between the trimmed V and J ends, which lost 5 bases and 1 base, there was a span of 20 bases. Germline lookup yields CDR1 ENHRY and CDR2 SYGVKD. The CDR3 length is 17 residues. DNA for the CDR3: TGTGCCATCAGTACCCGCCCTACTGGACACAGGAACACTGAAGCTTTCTTT. Its translation: CAISTRPTGHRNTEAFF.

V is TRBV11-3 and J is TRBJ1-2; 8 bases map to TRBD1. This CDR3 has 15 amino acids. V gave up 7 bases and J gave up 4 bases; unmatched junction bases: 11. CDR1 SGHNT and CDR2 YENEEA come from the germline V gene. CDR3 coding DNA: TGTGCCAGCACCCCCGGGACAGGAAGACCCTATGGCTACACCTTC. Translating it yields CASTPGTGRPYGYTF.

This clonotype has only a few counts. V usage is TRBV19 and J usage is TRBJ1-5; D unclear. The CDR3 totals 14 residues. Germline V CDR1 and CDR2: LNHDA, SQIVND (reference sequence). V shed 7 bases and J shed 7 bases, with 17 bases lying between them. CDR3 region: CASTPRRSGQPQHF. As DNA, the CDR3 is TGTGCCAGTACCCCTCGCAGGTCGGGGCAGCCCCAGCATTTT.